This T cell receptor beta chain is from a study of cytomegalovirus exposure and HLA in healthy donors. Study observations and caveats: Some V segments could not be told apart, so they were left out, TRBV6-2 and TRBV6-3 among them. Later, an analysis found that common viral pathogens appeared to be linked with several of the most significant clusters. A later analysis reportedly found that, within productive TCRs, an Asian-associated ancestry cluster had fewer N-insertions than the mean observed across the roughly 690 donors.

In the PCR, 60 Vbeta and 13 Jbeta primers were used. TCRdb's table, derived via immunoSEQ multiplex PCR, lists solely in-frame clones and lacks some. The sample holds 150,000 or so clones, around 78% seen once. CDR3 length equals 15 residues. Germline V gene data show CDR1 as SGHRS and CDR2 as YFSETQ. About this clone: The target antigen is unknown. Sequence at one end of the junction differs from germline and may be a read error.

The receptor comes from a woman in her thirties or forties in good health and CMV-seronegative. The sample consisted of PBMCs. V usage is TRBV5-1 and J usage is TRBJ2-1; 12 bases line up with TRBD2. CDR3 region: CASSSLAGGENEQLF. CDR3 DNA sequence: TGCGCCAGCAGCTCTCTAGCGGGAGGGGAGAATGAGCAGCTCTTC. Looking up the rest from reference TRBV5-1 and TRBJ2-1 gives the full variable domain: KAGVTQTPRYLIKTRGQQVTLSCSPISGHRSVSWYQQTPGQGLQFLFEYFSETQRNKGNFPGRFSGRQFSNSRSEMNVSTLELGDSALYLCASSSLAGGENEQLFGPGTRLTVL.